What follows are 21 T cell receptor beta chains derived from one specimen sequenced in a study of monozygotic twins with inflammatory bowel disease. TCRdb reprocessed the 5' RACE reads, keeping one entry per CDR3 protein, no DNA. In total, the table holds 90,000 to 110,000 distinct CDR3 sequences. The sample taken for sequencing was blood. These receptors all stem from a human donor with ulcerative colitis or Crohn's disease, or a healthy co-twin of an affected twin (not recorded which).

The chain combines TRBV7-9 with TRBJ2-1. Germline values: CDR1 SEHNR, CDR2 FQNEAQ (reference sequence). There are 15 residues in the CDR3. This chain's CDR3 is CASSRRDSSYNEQFF.

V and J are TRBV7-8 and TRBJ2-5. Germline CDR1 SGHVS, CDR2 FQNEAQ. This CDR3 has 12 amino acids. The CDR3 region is CASRGDRETQYF.

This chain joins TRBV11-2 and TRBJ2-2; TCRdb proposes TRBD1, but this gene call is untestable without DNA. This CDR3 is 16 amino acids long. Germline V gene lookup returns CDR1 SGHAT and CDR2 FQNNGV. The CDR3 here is CASSLMDRGSTGELFF.

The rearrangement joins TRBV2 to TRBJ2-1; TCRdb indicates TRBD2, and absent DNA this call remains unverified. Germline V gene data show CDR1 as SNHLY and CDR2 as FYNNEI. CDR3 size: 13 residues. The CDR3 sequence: CASSPLLATQQFF. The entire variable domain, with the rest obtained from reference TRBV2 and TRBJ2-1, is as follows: EPEVTQTPSHQVTQMGQEVILRCVPISNHLYFYWYRQILGQKVEFLVSFYNNEISEKSEIFDDQFSVERPDGSNFTLKIRSTKLEDSAMYFCASSPLLATQQFFGPGTRLTVL.

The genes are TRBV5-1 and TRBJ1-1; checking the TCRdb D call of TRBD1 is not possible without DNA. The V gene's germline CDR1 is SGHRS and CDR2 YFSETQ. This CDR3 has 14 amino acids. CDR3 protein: CASSKDRLNTEAFF.

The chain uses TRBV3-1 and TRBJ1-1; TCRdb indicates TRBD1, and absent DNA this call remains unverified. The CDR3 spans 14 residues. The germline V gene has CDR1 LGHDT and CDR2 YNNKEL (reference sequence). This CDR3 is CASSSGPVNTEAFF.

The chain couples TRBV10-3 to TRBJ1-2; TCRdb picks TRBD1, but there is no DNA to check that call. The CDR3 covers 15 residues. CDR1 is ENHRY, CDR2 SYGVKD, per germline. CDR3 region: CAISESGSDHYGYTF.

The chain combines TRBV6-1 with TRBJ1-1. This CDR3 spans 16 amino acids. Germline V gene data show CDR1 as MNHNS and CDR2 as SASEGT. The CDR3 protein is CASNTGPRQLNTEAFF.

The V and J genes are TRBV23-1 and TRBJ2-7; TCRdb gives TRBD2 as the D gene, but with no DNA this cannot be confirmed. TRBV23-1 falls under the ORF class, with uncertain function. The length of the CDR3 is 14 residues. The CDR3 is CATPRGLARYEQYF.

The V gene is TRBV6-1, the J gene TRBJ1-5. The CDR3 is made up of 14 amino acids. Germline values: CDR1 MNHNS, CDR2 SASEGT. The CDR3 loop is CASTESREVQPQHF.

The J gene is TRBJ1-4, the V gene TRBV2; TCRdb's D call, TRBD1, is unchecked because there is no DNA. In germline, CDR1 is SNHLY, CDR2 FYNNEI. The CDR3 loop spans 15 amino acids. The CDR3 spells CASSEKTGLTGKLFF.

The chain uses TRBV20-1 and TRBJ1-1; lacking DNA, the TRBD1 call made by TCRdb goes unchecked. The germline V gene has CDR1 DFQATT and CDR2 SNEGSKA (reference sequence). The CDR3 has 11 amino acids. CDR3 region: CSARTGNEAFF.

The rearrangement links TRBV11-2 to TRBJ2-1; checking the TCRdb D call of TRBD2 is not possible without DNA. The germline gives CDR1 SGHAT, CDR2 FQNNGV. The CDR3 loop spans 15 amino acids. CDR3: CASSFSGGALNEQFF.

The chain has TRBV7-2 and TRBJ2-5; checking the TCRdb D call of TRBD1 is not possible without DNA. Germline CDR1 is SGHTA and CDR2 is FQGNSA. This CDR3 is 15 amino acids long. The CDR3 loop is CASSSLGTGQETQYF.

Here the CDR3 reads CASSRVFNSPLHF. V is TRBV6-5 and J is TRBJ1-6; TCRdb calls TRBD1, which cannot be checked without DNA. The CDR3 is 13 residues long. Germline assignment: CDR1 MNHEY and CDR2 SVGAGI.

The chain's CDR3 is CASANLGPPRNEQFF. This chain joins TRBV12-3 or TRBV12-4 and TRBJ2-1; TCRdb lists TRBD2, though no DNA is available to test this call. This CDR3 contains 15 residues.

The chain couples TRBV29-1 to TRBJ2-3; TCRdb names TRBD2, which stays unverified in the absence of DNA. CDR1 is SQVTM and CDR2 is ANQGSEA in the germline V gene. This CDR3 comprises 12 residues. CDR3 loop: CSAEGPSDTQYF.

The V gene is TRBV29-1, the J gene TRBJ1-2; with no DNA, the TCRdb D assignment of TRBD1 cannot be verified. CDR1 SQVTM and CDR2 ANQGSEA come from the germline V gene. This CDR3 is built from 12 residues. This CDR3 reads CSVRLLQYGYTF.

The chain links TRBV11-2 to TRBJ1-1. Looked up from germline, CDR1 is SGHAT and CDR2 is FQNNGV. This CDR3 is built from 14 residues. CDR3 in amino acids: CASSLDTFNTEAFF. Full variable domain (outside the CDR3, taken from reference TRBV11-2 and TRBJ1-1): EAGVAQSPRYKIIEKRQSVAFWCNPISGHATLYWYQQILGQGPKLLIQFQNNGVVDDSQLPKDRFSAERLKGVDSTLKIQPAKLEDSAVYLCASSLDTFNTEAFFGQGTRLTVV.

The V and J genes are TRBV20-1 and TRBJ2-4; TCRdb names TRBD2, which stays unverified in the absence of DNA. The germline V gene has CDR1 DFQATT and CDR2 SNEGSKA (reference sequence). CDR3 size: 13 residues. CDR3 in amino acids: CSARVSTSGGRNF.

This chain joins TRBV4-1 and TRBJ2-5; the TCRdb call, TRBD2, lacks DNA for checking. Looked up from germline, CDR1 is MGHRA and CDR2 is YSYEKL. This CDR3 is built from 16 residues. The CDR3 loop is CASSPAGRGGEETQYF.